The rows below give T cell receptor beta chains drawn from one sample of a study of CXCR3-negative and CXCR3-positive naive CD8 T cells. TCRdb re-analyzed the 5' RACE reads; it lists each CDR3 protein once, without DNA. The table for this sample gives approximately 100,000 distinct CDR3 sequences. The sequenced sample was naive CXCR3+ CD8+ T cells from blood. These receptor sequences come from a human donor in good health. Some clones in this sample may be carry-over from other donors' samples. Each CDR3 is given with its conserved first and last residue.

CSVGDYDSYNEQFF | TRBJ2-1 | TRBV29-1
CASSQDPFLGTEAYEQYF | TRBJ2-7 | TRBV14
CASSPTDNPRETQYF | TRBJ2-5 | TRBV28
CASSLVGLGQETQYF | TRBJ2-5 | TRBV28
CASSLIPLSYEQYF | TRBJ2-7 | TRBV28
CASSLWPGGDQPQHF | TRBJ1-5 | TRBV28
CASSTQTGIWDRAHEQYF | TRBJ2-7 | TRBV27
CASSVASGGMEQYF | TRBJ2-7 | TRBV9
CASSKVGPCTDTQYF | TRBJ2-3 | TRBV21-1
CASSDIRDRQETQYF | TRBJ2-5 | TRBV6-2/TRBV6-3
CASSDEDRELDEQYF | TRBJ2-7 | TRBV10-2
CASSPTGGETQYF | TRBJ2-5 | TRBV11-2
CATAPGASSYEQYF | TRBJ2-7 | TRBV10-3
CSVLDRYGNEQYF | TRBJ2-7 | TRBV29-1
CASSFRQGFGYTF | TRBJ1-2 | TRBV12-3/TRBV12-4
CASSWTGDYNEQFF | TRBJ2-1 | TRBV5-1
CASTTSRDGQETQYF | TRBJ2-5 | TRBV12-3/TRBV12-4
CASSKLDSDTQYF | TRBJ2-3 | TRBV21-1
CASSVDRVIFTRETQYF | TRBJ2-5 | TRBV5-1
CASSGYRNTEAFF | TRBJ1-1 | TRBV25-1
CATSLGRATGELFF | TRBJ2-2 | TRBV27
CAISDSGYGYEQYF | TRBJ2-7 | TRBV10-3
CASSRYGLAQNTGELFF | TRBJ2-2 | TRBV12-3/TRBV12-4
CASRTLAGDNEQFF | TRBJ2-1 | TRBV19
CASSLGPLGQGFYEQYF | TRBJ2-7 | TRBV7-9
CASSVSGQGALETQYF | TRBJ2-5 | TRBV9
CSATFSGWDNEQFF | TRBJ2-1 | TRBV20-1
CASSLRTSGGLFGNEQFF | TRBJ2-1 | TRBV28
CASSLRGPADTEAFF | TRBJ1-1 | TRBV4-1
CASSTSGSNTGELFF | TRBJ2-2 | TRBV2
CATSDPGDYNEQFF | TRBJ2-1 | TRBV24-1
CSAASGRGEDTQYF | TRBJ2-3 | TRBV29-1
CASSLVGAPDTQYF | TRBJ2-3 | TRBV7-6
CASSPLPRHSYNEQFF | TRBJ2-1 | TRBV9
CASSSSWISNQPQHF | TRBJ1-5 | TRBV19
CASSLEGLPSYEQYF | TRBJ2-7 | TRBV5-1
CASSPGDDIFYEQFF | TRBJ2-1 | TRBV5-4
CSARDLQGGAYEQYF | TRBJ2-7 | TRBV20-1
CASSVASVNTEAFF | TRBJ1-1 | TRBV9
CASSLVAGMNTEAFF | TRBJ1-1 | TRBV28
CASSLPGLASYEQFF | TRBJ2-1 | TRBV4-1
CASSPDNGELFF | TRBJ2-2 | TRBV6-2/TRBV6-3
CASSIGQQETQYF | TRBJ2-5 | TRBV28
CASSLGDNFVYGYTF | TRBJ1-2 | TRBV5-5
CSAPPRSCSGNTIYF | TRBJ1-3 | TRBV29-1
CSARYSHEQYF | TRBJ2-7 | TRBV20-1
CATSRDRTGSYEQYF | TRBJ2-7 | TRBV15
CASSYTSGSYSYNEQFF | TRBJ2-1 | TRBV6-8
CASSFETFVLGEKLFF | TRBJ1-4 | TRBV5-5
CASSESGGGSNEQFF | TRBJ2-1 | TRBV9
CASSFTGGYEQYF | TRBJ2-7 | TRBV27
CSARERTGVAYVSPLHF | TRBJ1-6 | TRBV20-1
CSAMPGLDVTDTLYF | TRBJ2-3 | TRBV20-1
CSALGGAYMYEQYF | TRBJ2-7 | TRBV29-1
CASSLQNNEQFF | TRBJ2-1 | TRBV13